This TCR beta chain is drawn from a study of cytomegalovirus exposure and HLA in healthy donors. General study results and limits: In an earlier analysis, about 87% or about 30%: the productive usage of most TCR beta V segments. A later analysis showed HLA-associated TCR beta chains outstripping equally common others in clonal expansion. A few CMV-associated chains proved CMV antigen-specific in vitro.

The study ran its PCR with 60 Vbeta and 13 Jbeta primers. Clones were read by immunoSEQ multiplex PCR, and TCRdb kept only the in-frame ones, dropping some. The table lists about 110,000 clones, around 77% of them singletons, with roughly 2% in the top ten. This clone was detected once. Its antigen is currently unknown. The germline V gene encodes CDR1 SEHNR and CDR2 FQNEAQ (reference sequence). Trimming took off 5 bases at V and 3 bases at J, with 14 bases between the two ends. This CDR3 has 14 amino acids. The sample comprised PBMCs. The TCR was taken from a man aged 18 to 30 in good health and CMV-seronegative. V is TRBV7-9 and J is TRBJ2-7; weak D call: TRBD2 (5 bases). The CDR3: CASSTAQLDYEQYF. CDR3 sequence (DNA): TGTGCCAGCAGCACCGCACAACTAGACTACGAGCAGTACTTC. Based on the CDR3 plus reference TRBV7-9 and TRBJ2-7, the full variable domain is DTGVSQNPRHKITKRGQNVTFRCDPISEHNRLYWYRQTLGQGPEFLTYFQNEAQLEKSRLLSDRFSAERPKGSFSTLEIQRTEQGDSAMYLCASSTAQLDYEQYFGPGTRLTVT.